This T cell receptor beta chain emerged from a study of cytomegalovirus exposure and HLA in healthy donors. General study points: The availability of immune exposure information extended only to CMV serostatus.

PCR involved 60 Vbeta and 13 Jbeta primers. Sequenced by immunoSEQ multiplex PCR; TCRdb stores in-frame clones only, minus some. The listing records under 130,000 clones. About this clone: Its antigen is currently unknown.

This sequence originates from a man aged 35 to 55 in good health and CMV-seronegative. Sequenced: PBMCs.

For the CDR3, the DNA is TGCAGCGTCGCGACTAGCGGGGGAATCTCTGGGGCCAACGTCCTGACTTTC. Translating gives CSVATSGGISGANVLTF. The chain employs TRBV29-1 and TRBJ2-6; 12 bases agree with TRBD2. CDR1 and CDR2 from the germline V gene are SQVTM and ANQGSEA. The junction had 6 bases not matched to a gene; V was cut back by 6 bases and J by 0 bases. This CDR3 region has 17 residues. Complete variable domain (other parts from reference TRBV29-1 and TRBJ2-6): SAVISQKPSRDICQRGTSLTIQCQVDSQVTMMFWYRQQPGQSLTLIATANQGSEATYESGFVIDKFPISRPNLTFSTLTVSNMSPEDSSIYLCSVATSGGISGANVLTFGAGSRLTVL.